Presented here are 22 T cell receptor beta chains from one specimen sequenced in a study of OX40 agonist ivuxolimab in advanced cancers. Libraries were prepared by immunoSEQ multiplex PCR; TCRdb keeps only in-frame clonotypes and omits some of them. Of fewer than 130,000 clones in the sample, more than 70% were seen once. The sequenced sample was CD4+ or CD8+ T cells sorted from blood, obtained in a trial of the OX40 agonist ivuxolimab. These receptors originate from an adult with an advanced solid tumor such as melanoma, head and neck, liver or kidney cancer.

CDR3 nucleotide sequence: TGTGCCAGCAGCTTAAATCGGCTAAACTACGAGCAGTACTTC. Encoded protein: CASSLNRLNYEQYF. This chain links TRBV11-2 with TRBJ2-7; D is undetermined. Trimming pared 2 bases from V and 3 bases from J, leaving 11 bases between. CDR3 length: 14 residues. Germline V gene sequence: CDR1 SGHAT, CDR2 FQNNGV.

The chain is built from TRBV28 and TRBJ1-1, with 11 bases fitting TRBD1. CDR3 size: 16 residues. The V segment lost 6 bases and the J segment 4 bases; nucleotides outside the gene matches: 10. The germline gives CDR1 MDHEN, CDR2 SYDVKM. The CDR3 loop is CASSPPSGTGGTEAFF. The CDR3, as DNA: TGTGCCAGCAGCCCCCCCTCCGGGACAGGGGGCACTGAAGCTTTCTTT. Together with reference TRBV28 and TRBJ1-1, the CDR3 gives the full variable domain: DVKVTQSSRYLVKRTGEKVFLECVQDMDHENMFWYRQDPGLGLRLIYFSYDVKMKEKGDIPEGYSVSREKKERFSLILESASTNQTSMYLCASSPPSGTGGTEAFFGQGTRLTVV.

The chain links TRBV29-1 to TRBJ2-2, with D maybe TRBD2 (6 bases). Trimming took 7 bases from V and 1 from J, leaving 7 bases between them. The CDR3 extends over 12 amino acids. Germline CDR1 and CDR2: SQVTM and ANQGSEA. CDR3 in amino acids: CSGGLNTGELFF. For the CDR3, the DNA is TGCAGCGGGGGACTGAACACCGGGGAGCTGTTTTTT.

The V call is TRBV28, the J call TRBJ1-5; D perhaps matches TRBD1 (6 bases). The CDR3 is 17 residues long. Trimming shortened V by 5 bases and J by 1 base, and 18 bases separated the two germline ends. Germline CDR1 reads MDHEN; CDR2 reads SYDVKM. As DNA, the CDR3 is TGTGCCAGCAGTCCCCTCAGGGGAGATAGGAGCAATCAGCCCCAGCATTTT. This sequence encodes CASSPLRGDRSNQPQHF.

V and J are TRBV6-1 and TRBJ2-5, with D possibly matching TRBD1 (6 bases). This CDR3 comprises 15 residues. The germline V gene has CDR1 MNHNS and CDR2 SASEGT. V gave up 3 bases and J gave up 2 bases, with 13 bases separating them. This chain's CDR3 is CASSENPRGQETQYF. The CDR3 DNA reads as TGTGCCAGCAGTGAGAACCCAAGGGGGCAAGAGACCCAGTACTTC.

This sequence joins TRBV7-2 and TRBJ2-1, with D tentatively TRBD1 (5 bases). The CDR3 is 14 residues long. The germline V gene has CDR1 SGHTA and CDR2 FQGNSA. V lost 5 bases, J lost 2 bases, and 10 bases lay in between. The CDR3 DNA sequence: TGTGCCAGCAGCCCAGACAGTACCTACAATGAGCAGTTCTTC. It encodes CASSPDSTYNEQFF.

This chain uses TRBV29-1 with TRBJ2-5; 9 bases line up with TRBD1. This CDR3 is 12 amino acids long. Per germline, CDR1 SQVTM and CDR2 ANQGSEA. With V trimmed by 7 bases and J by 5 bases, 5 bases remained unmatched. CDR3 amino acids: CSATGGRETQYF. The DNA of the CDR3 is TGCAGCGCGACAGGGGGAAGGGAGACCCAGTACTTC.

V and J are TRBV7-2 and TRBJ2-7; 8 nucleotides match TRBD2. In germline, CDR1 is SGHTA, CDR2 FQGNSA. The CDR3 runs to 16 residues. With 1 base clipped from V and 2 bases from J, the junction kept 7 bases outside the gene matches. CDR3 sequence: CASSLEASGSAYEQYF. DNA of the CDR3: TGTGCCAGCAGCTTAGAGGCTAGCGGGTCCGCCTACGAGCAGTACTTC. The variable domain in full, with the rest retrieved from reference TRBV7-2 and TRBJ2-7, is GAGVSQSPSNKVTEKGKDVELRCDPISGHTALYWYRQSLGQGLEFLIYFQGNSAPDKSGLPSDRFSAERTGGSVSTLTIQRTQQEDSAVYLCASSLEASGSAYEQYFGPGTRLTVT.

This sequence joins TRBV9 and TRBJ2-2; perhaps TRBD2 as D (5 bases). The CDR3 runs 16 residues. The germline V and J ends were trimmed by 4 bases and 4 bases, with 17 bases remaining between them. CDR1 and CDR2 (germline): SGDLS, YYNGEE. The CDR3 nucleotides are TGTGCCAGCAGCCCCCCTACGGGATCGGCCACCGGGGAGCTGTTTTTT. This codes for CASSPPTGSATGELFF. Complete variable domain (other parts from reference TRBV9 and TRBJ2-2): DSGVTQTPKHLITATGQRVTLRCSPRSGDLSVYWYQQSLDQGLQFLIQYYNGEERAKGNILERFSAQQFPDLHSELNLSSLELGDSALYFCASSPPTGSATGELFFGEGSRLTVL.

The J gene is TRBJ1-1, the V gene TRBV21-1. TRBV21-1 is classified as a pseudogene. This CDR3 region has 17 residues. CDR3 in DNA: TGTGCCAGCAGCGCTCAACCCCCGGGACCGAGTAACACTGAAGCTTTCTTT. The encoded protein is CASSAQPPGPSNTEAFF.

This rearrangement joins TRBV2 to TRBJ2-2, with D uncertain. Germline CDR1 and CDR2: SNHLY and FYNNEI. There are 13 residues in the CDR3. The V end was cut by 4 bases, the J end by 5 bases, with 8 bases between. The CDR3 DNA is TGTGCCAGCAGTGGAGTGGCTACCGGGGAGCTGTTTTTT. It specifies CASSGVATGELFF.

The chain links TRBV11-2 to TRBJ1-3; D may be TRBD1 (6 bases). Trimming pared 5 bases from V and 4 bases from J, leaving 12 bases between. The CDR3 loop spans 14 amino acids. Germline loops: CDR1 SGHAT, CDR2 FQNNGV. CDR3 residues: CASSRQAFGNTIYF. The CDR3 region has the DNA TGTGCCAGCAGCCGACAGGCTTTCGGAAACACCATATATTTT.

This sequence joins TRBV7-9 and TRBJ2-7; 9 bases align to TRBD2. Germline V CDR1 and CDR2: SEHNR, FQNEAQ (reference sequence). The J segment lost 6 bases and the V segment lost 1 base, leaving 10 bases of the junction unmatched. This CDR3 contains 16 residues. The CDR3 bases are TGTGCCAGCAGCTTAGGGTCGGCTAGCGGGGACCTCGAGCAGTACTTC. It translates to CASSLGSASGDLEQYF.

The rearrangement links TRBV11-3 to TRBJ2-7, with 12 bases lining up with TRBD2. The CDR3 runs 17 residues. Germline CDR1 reads SGHNT; CDR2 reads YENEEA. V was pared by 6 bases and J by 6 bases, with 15 bases of the junction left unmatched. The chain's CDR3 is CASSQASGRAFSAEQYF. The DNA of the CDR3 is TGTGCCAGCAGTCAAGCTAGCGGGAGGGCCTTTTCTGCCGAGCAGTACTTC.

The chain combines TRBV30 with TRBJ1-1; D perhaps matches TRBD1 (6 bases). Germline values: CDR1 GTSNPN, CDR2 SVGIG (reference sequence). Trimming pared 8 bases from V and 1 base from J, leaving 8 bases between. This CDR3 is built from 11 residues. For the CDR3, the DNA is TGTGCCACGGACAGGAACACTGAAGCTTTCTTT. Its translation: CATDRNTEAFF.

This chain uses TRBV2 with TRBJ1-2; D is ambiguous. The CDR3 length is 12 residues. Germline V gene sequence: CDR1 SNHLY, CDR2 FYNNEI. Trimming took off 8 bases at V and 6 bases at J, with 13 bases between the two ends. CDR3 sequence reads: CASRKGDDGYTF. Written as DNA, the CDR3 is TGTGCCAGCCGAAAGGGAGACGATGGCTACACCTTC.

J is TRBJ2-1 and V is TRBV9; D is possibly TRBD1 (5 bases). The V end was cut by 0 bases, the J end by 3 bases, with 13 bases between. The CDR3 is 16 residues long. Germline V gives CDR1 SGDLS, CDR2 YYNGEE. The CDR3 nucleotides read TGTGCCAGCAGCGTAGATAGGGGTTCGCTCTACAATGAGCAGTTCTTC. Encoded protein: CASSVDRGSLYNEQFF.

The J gene is TRBJ1-6, the V gene TRBV6-6; D unresolved. Germline V gives CDR1 MNHNY, CDR2 SVGAGI (reference sequence). This CDR3 is 15 amino acids long. V was shortened by 7 bases and J by 0 bases, with 10 bases between the two germline ends. The CDR3 reads CASKTQRSYNSPLHF. The CDR3 nucleotides read TGTGCCAGCAAAACGCAGCGCTCCTATAATTCACCCCTCCACTTT.

Concerning this clone itself: A read error may account for a junction end that differs from germline. This sequence joins TRBV7-9 and TRBJ2-6; D uncertain. Germline V lookup: CDR1 SEHNR, CDR2 FQNEAQ (reference sequence). The CDR3 is made up of 15 amino acids. The CDR3 is CASTLGLRTANVLTF. The CDR3 region has the DNA TGTGCCAGCACCTTAGGTCTTCGAACGGCCAACGTCCTGACTTTC.

The genes are TRBV11-2 and TRBJ2-1, with 10 bases identical to TRBD1. The CDR3 consists of 14 residues. Trimming cost V 1 base and J 15 bases; bases outside gene matches: 9. In germline, CDR1 is SGHAT, CDR2 FQNNGV. The CDR3 nucleotides are TGTGCCAGCAGCTTAGGTGGACAGGGGGTTTTGCGGTTCTTC. It specifies CASSLGGQGVLRFF.

V and J are TRBV21-1 and TRBJ1-4; the table calls TRBD1, which could not be checked here. TRBV21-1 counts as a pseudogene. CDR3 length equals 17 residues. The chain's CDR3 is CASSKKDRQTYNEKLFF. CDR3 sequence (DNA): TGTGCCAGCAGCAAAAAAGACAGACAGACTTATAATGAAAAACTGTTTTTT.

In nucleotides, the CDR3 is TGTGCCAGCAGCCCAAACGACAGGGCATATGGCTACACCTTC. Protein: CASSPNDRAYGYTF. The genes are TRBV7-9 and TRBJ1-2, with 7 bases lining up with TRBD1. With V trimmed by 5 bases and J by 5 bases, 8 bases remained unmatched. The V gene's germline CDR1 is SEHNR and CDR2 FQNEAQ (reference sequence). This CDR3 is built from 14 residues.